This T cell receptor (beta chain) was sequenced for a study of T cells in Graves' hyperthyroidism and ophthalmopathy. The hyperthyroidism patients had all been newly diagnosed, and their disease duration was under 2 months. Their ages ranged from 18 to 65 years. Diagnostic assessment was based on clinical symptoms, serum thyroxine and TRAb, thyroid ultrasound and orbital computed tomography. The CDR3 covers 15 residues. The germline gives CDR1 MRHNA, CDR2 SNTAGT. Trimming took 3 bases from V and 8 from J; bases not matched to a gene: 7. RNA transcripts were the template for amplifying TCR beta CDR3 regions. Using the HTBI primer set, a first-round RT-PCR was run on the TCR CDR3. TCRdb reanalysed the multiplex PCR reads using MiXCR and keeps one entry per CDR3 protein. The sample yields about 560,000 distinct CDR3 sequences, approximately 15% seen once.

The V and J genes are TRBV6-4 and TRBJ2-1, with 10 bases that match TRBD2. This TCR came from a young woman with Graves' hyperthyroidism. The sample was blood. The CDR3 DNA follows: TGTGCCAGCAGTGATTCAGCGGGGGGGTTGGATGAGCAGTTCTTC. It translates to CASSDSAGGLDEQFF.